These T cell receptor beta chains were read from a single sample in a study of blood T cell repertoires in COVID-19. Data came from immunoSEQ multiplex PCR; TCRdb stores just in-frame clones and leaves some out. This table has 40,000 to 45,000 clones, 80% to 95% appearing once. The sequenced material came from peripheral blood. The source is a human donor in a cohort sampled during active COVID-19. The CDR3 runs from the conserved cysteine through the conserved F or W. D genes are given only for firm matches. Rows give clone size only sometimes, using once, few, many, or a class for an expanded clone.

>NA|TRBJ2-7|TRBD1|TRBV28
TGTGCCAGCAGTTTGTGGGTGACAGGGGCGTACGAGCAGTACTTC
CASSLWVTGAYEQYF
>NA|TRBJ2-1|NA|TRBV24-1
TGTGCCACGGAGGCGTCAGGATCTTCCTACAATGAGCAGTTCTTC
CATEASGSSYNEQFF
>NA|TRBJ2-2|NA|TRBV2
TGTGCCAGCAGAACAGGGAAGACGAACACCGGGGAGCTGTTTTTT
CASRTGKTNTGELFF
>NA|TRBJ1-4|NA|TRBV24-1
TGTGCCACCGGGGGGGGGCCATCCCCGACAACTAATGAAAAACTGTTTTTT
CATGGGPSPTTNEKLFF
>once|TRBJ1-6|TRBD1|TRBV6-5
TGTGCCAGCACTACCGGGACAGGGCGCTCACCCCTCCACTTT
CASTTGTGRSPLHF
>NA|TRBJ2-1|NA|TRBV7-2
TGTGCCAGCAGCTTCGACAGAAATCCCTACAATGAGCAGTTCTTC
CASSFDRNPYNEQFF
>NA|TRBJ2-2|TRBD2|TRBV4-3
TGCGCCAGCAGTAGCGGGAGCGGCACCGGGGAGCTGTTTTTT
CASSSGSGTGELFF
>NA|TRBJ2-1|NA|TRBV7-8
TGTGCCAGCAGGGAACGATCAGGGCAACCCTACAATGAGCAGTTCTTC
CASRERSGQPYNEQFF
>NA|TRBJ2-7|NA|TRBV28
TGTGCCAGCAGTCCGTCCTTCTACGAGCAGTACTTC
CASSPSFYEQYF
>NA|TRBJ2-2|TRBD1|TRBV24-1
TGTGCCACCAGTGCAAGACAGGGGGTAGACACCGGGGAGCTGTTTTTT
CATSARQGVDTGELFF
>NA|TRBJ1-6|NA|TRBV20-1
TGCAGTGCTAGTGGGCCCACACCTTCCTATAATTCACCCCTCCACTTT
CSASGPTPSYNSPLHF
>NA|TRBJ1-5|NA|TRBV6-2/TRBV6-3
TGTGCCAGCAGTTATCGCAGGGCTCAGCCCCAGCATTTT
CASSYRRAQPQHF
>once|TRBJ2-7|NA|TRBV4-1
TGCGCCAGCAGCCAACCTGGCAGGACACGTTTTAACGAGCAGTACTTC
CASSQPGRTRFNEQYF
>NA|TRBJ2-1|TRBD2|TRBV6-6
TGTGCCAGCAGTCCTAAATTGAGGACTAGGTACTTCAATGAGCAGTTCTTC
CASSPKLRTRYFNEQFF
>NA|TRBJ2-2|TRBD2|TRBV6-2/TRBV6-3
TGTGCCAGCAGCCCGGGGGGGACACCGAACACCGGGGAGCTGTTTTTT
CASSPGGTPNTGELFF